The entry below gives a single T cell receptor (beta chain) sequence along with its context. The sample comes from a study of blood T cells in healthy people across ages. V dropped 4 bases and J dropped 2 bases, with 12 bases sitting between them. CDR3 length: 13 residues. Germline assignment: CDR1 DFQATT and CDR2 SNEGSKA (reference sequence). Together with a sample-barcoded 5' primer, a J-beta primer mix was included in a second PCR lasting about 7 to 12 cycles. Using its own MiXCR run on the 5' RACE reads, TCRdb lists one record per CDR3 protein. This sample yields 1.5 million to 2 million distinct CDR3 sequences, of which roughly 27% are seen a single time; around 7.7% belongs to the top ten.

The TCR comes from a woman under 40 in good health. The sample consisted of blood. The V and J genes are TRBV20-1 and TRBJ2-7; TRBD1 is a possible D gene (5 bases). CDR3 DNA: TGCAGTGCTACGACAGTGCGAACCTACGAGCAGTACTTC. Translation: CSATTVRTYEQYF.